These T cell receptor beta chains were read from a single sample in a study of shared clonotypes between healthy human individuals. The method was immunoSEQ multiplex PCR; TCRdb's version includes in-frame clones alone and lacks a portion of them. The sample records under 1,900,000 clones, 97% to 99% being singletons. The specimen was naive CD4+ T cells sorted from blood. These receptors were obtained from a man aged 25 to 40 in good health. CDR3s include the opening cysteine and the closing phenylalanine or tryptophan. D genes are given only for firm matches. Some rows have no size entry. The others give once, few or many, or a class for an expanded clone.

>TRBJ1-4|TRBV5-6|once|NA
CASSSRPFPMVNEKLFF
TGTGCCAGCAGCTCAAGACCATTCCCCATGGTAAATGAAAAACTGTTTTTT
>TRBJ2-2|TRBV6-5|NA|TRBD2
CASRRETGELFF
TGTGCCAGTAGGCGGGAGACCGGGGAGCTGTTTTTT
>TRBJ2-7|TRBV6-6|NA|NA
CASSYGSLSYEQYF
TGTGCCAGCAGTTACGGGAGTCTCTCCTACGAGCAGTACTTC
>TRBJ1-1|TRBV7-9|NA|NA
CASSPGRRGRNTEAFF
TGTGCCAGCAGCCCCGGTAGAAGGGGTCGAAACACTGAAGCTTTCTTT
>TRBJ2-7|TRBV5-1|NA|NA
CASSLGFRAGLRDEQYF
TGCGCCAGCAGCTTGGGTTTCAGGGCAGGGCTTAGGGACGAGCAGTACTTC
>TRBJ2-2|TRBV5-1|once|NA
CASSLPGELFF
TGCGCCAGCAGCTTACCCGGGGAGCTGTTTTTT
>TRBJ2-7|TRBV7-9|NA|NA
CASSSLGGAYEQYF
TGTGCCAGCAGCTCACTAGGGGGAGCCTACGAGCAGTACTTC
>TRBJ2-1|TRBV19|NA|TRBD2
CASKNGGLAGKEQFF
TGTGCCAGTAAAAATGGGGGACTAGCGGGGAAGGAGCAGTTCTTC
>TRBJ2-3|TRBV5-6|NA|NA
CASSLERFGTQYF
TGTGCCAGCAGCTTGGAGAGGTTTGGTACGCAGTATTTT
>TRBJ2-2|TRBV5-4|NA|NA
CATRRDRNTGELFF
TGTGCCACCCGACGAGACCGTAACACCGGGGAGCTGTTTTTT
>TRBJ2-1|TRBV7-9|NA|NA
CASSFTGINNEQFF
TGTGCCAGCAGCTTCACAGGGATAAACAATGAGCAGTTCTTC
>TRBJ1-4|TRBV9|NA|NA
CASSVGVEEKLFF
TGTGCCAGCAGCGTAGGGGTAGAAGAAAAACTGTTTTTT
>TRBJ1-4|TRBV5-4|NA|NA
CASSLAMGTNEKLFF
TGTGCCAGCAGCTTGGCTATGGGGACTAATGAAAAACTGTTTTTT
>TRBJ2-3|TRBV28|NA|TRBD2
CASSFTLLAGGGDTQYF
TGTGCCAGCAGTTTTACCCTACTAGCGGGAGGGGGAGATACGCAGTATTTT
>TRBJ2-2|TRBV18|NA|TRBD2
CASSPPDPSGLWGGELFF
TGTGCCAGCTCACCACCGGATCCTAGCGGTTTATGGGGCGGGGAGCTGTTTTTT
>TRBJ2-1|TRBV12-5|NA|NA
CASALRGYNEQFF
TGTGCTAGTGCCCTTCGGGGATACAATGAGCAGTTCTTC
>TRBJ1-2|TRBV7-9|once|NA
CASSFTGRHGYTF
TGTGCCAGCAGCTTTACGGGCCGGCATGGCTACACCTTC
>TRBJ2-3|TRBV5-1|NA|NA
CASRSGTASTDTQYF
TGCGCCAGCAGATCCGGGACGGCAAGCACAGATACGCAGTATTTT
>TRBJ2-2|TRBV27|NA|NA
CASSLKTGELFF
TGTGCCAGCAGTTTAAAGACCGGGGAGCTGTTTTTT
>TRBJ1-2|TRBV6-1|NA|NA
CASSVGTAYGYTF
TGTGCCAGCAGTGTGGGGACGGCCTATGGCTACACCTTC
>TRBJ2-1|TRBV10-1|NA|NA
CASSEDPLGIPYNEQFF
TGCGCCAGCAGTGAGGACCCCCTAGGAATTCCCTACAATGAGCAGTTCTTC
>TRBJ2-7|TRBV5-1|NA|TRBD2
CASSAGLAGVTQYF
TGCGCCAGCAGTGCGGGACTAGCGGGAGTAACGCAGTACTTC
>TRBJ1-1|TRBV4-2|NA|TRBD1
CASSQDGTGLTEAFF
TGTGCCAGCAGCCAAGATGGGACAGGGTTAACTGAAGCTTTCTTT
>TRBJ1-4|TRBV6-1|NA|NA
CASRWDSANEKLFF
TGTGCCAGCCGGTGGGATTCGGCTAATGAAAAACTGTTTTTT